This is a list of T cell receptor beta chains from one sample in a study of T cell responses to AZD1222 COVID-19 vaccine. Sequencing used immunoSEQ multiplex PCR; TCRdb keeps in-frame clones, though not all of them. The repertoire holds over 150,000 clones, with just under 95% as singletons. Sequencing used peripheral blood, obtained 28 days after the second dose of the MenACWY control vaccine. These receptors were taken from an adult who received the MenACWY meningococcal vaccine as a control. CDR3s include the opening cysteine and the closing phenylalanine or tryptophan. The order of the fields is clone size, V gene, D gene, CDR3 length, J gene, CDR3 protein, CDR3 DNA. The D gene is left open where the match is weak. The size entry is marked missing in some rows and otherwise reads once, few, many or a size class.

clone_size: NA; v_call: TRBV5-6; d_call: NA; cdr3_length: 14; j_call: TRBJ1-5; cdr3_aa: CASSTMGVVQPQHF; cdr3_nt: TGTGCCAGCAGCACCATGGGGGTGGTTCAGCCCCAGCATTTT
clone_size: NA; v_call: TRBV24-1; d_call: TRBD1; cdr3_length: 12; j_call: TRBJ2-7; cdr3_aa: CATSKGAREQYF; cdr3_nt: TGTGCCACCAGTAAGGGGGCCAGAGAGCAGTACTTC
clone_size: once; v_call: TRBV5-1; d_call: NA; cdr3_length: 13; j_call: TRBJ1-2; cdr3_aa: CASSLNGGSGYTF; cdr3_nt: TGCGCCAGCAGCTTGAACGGGGGCTCTGGCTACACCTTC
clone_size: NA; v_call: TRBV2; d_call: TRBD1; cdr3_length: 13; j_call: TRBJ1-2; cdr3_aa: CASRDREVWGYTF; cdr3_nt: TGTGCCAGCAGGGACAGGGAGGTTTGGGGCTACACCTTC
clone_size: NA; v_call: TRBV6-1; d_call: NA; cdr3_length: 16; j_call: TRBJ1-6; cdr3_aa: CASSEIVGPTNSPLHF; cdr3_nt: TGTGCCAGCAGTGAAATTGTGGGTCCAACCAATTCACCCCTCCACTTT
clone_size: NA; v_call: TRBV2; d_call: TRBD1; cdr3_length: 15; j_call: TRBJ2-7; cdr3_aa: CASNDRAGVIYEQYF; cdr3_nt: TGTGCCAGCAACGACAGGGCAGGGGTAATTTACGAGCAGTACTTC
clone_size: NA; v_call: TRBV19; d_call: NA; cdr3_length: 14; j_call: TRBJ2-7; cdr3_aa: CASSIRSSSYEQYF; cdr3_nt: TGTGCCAGTAGTATTAGGTCGTCTTCCTACGAGCAGTACTTC
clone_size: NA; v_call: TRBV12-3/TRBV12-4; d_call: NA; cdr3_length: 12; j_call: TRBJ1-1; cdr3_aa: CASSLAIGEAFF; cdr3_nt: TGTGCCAGCAGTTTAGCGATCGGTGAAGCTTTCTTT
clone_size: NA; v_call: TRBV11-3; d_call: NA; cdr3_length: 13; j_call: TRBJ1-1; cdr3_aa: CASSLMGATEAFF; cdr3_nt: TGTGCCAGCAGCTTAATGGGGGCCACTGAAGCTTTCTTT
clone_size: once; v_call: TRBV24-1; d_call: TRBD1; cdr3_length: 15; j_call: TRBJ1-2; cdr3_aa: CATSDASTGLEGYTF; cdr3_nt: TGTGCCACCAGTGATGCCTCGACAGGGCTCGAGGGCTACACCTTC
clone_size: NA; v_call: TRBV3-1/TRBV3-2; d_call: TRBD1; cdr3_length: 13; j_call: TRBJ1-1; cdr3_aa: CASSPHDRAAAFF; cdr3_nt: TGTGCCAGCAGCCCACATGACAGGGCGGCTGCTTTCTTT